The rows below give T cell receptor beta chains drawn from one sample of a study of shared clonotypes between healthy human individuals. Only in-frame clones appear in the TCRdb table, and some are missing; sequencing was by immunoSEQ multiplex PCR. The table shows fewer than 550,000 clones, with roughly 79% occurring only once. The source material was PBMCs. The receptors originated from a woman in her forties in good health. Some clones in this sample may be carry-over from other donors' samples. CDR3s include the opening cysteine and the closing phenylalanine or tryptophan. The D gene is left open where the match is weak. Not all rows give a size; the values are once, few, many and, for expanded clones, a class.

J gene: TRBJ2-7; V gene: TRBV7-9; D gene: .; clone size: .; CDR3 protein: CASSLGDPGFPYEQYF; CDR3 DNA: TGTGCCAGCAGCTTAGGGGACCCGGGCTTTCCCTACGAGCAGTACTTC
J gene: TRBJ1-1; V gene: TRBV5-1; D gene: TRBD1; clone size: .; CDR3 protein: CASTSSRDRKKSEAFF; CDR3 DNA: TGCGCCAGCACTAGTTCCCGGGACAGAAAGAAGTCTGAAGCTTTCTTT
J gene: TRBJ2-1; V gene: TRBV11-2; D gene: TRBD2; clone size: .; CDR3 protein: CASSLFPREAVDEQFF; CDR3 DNA: TGTGCCAGCAGCTTATTTCCACGGGAGGCAGTCGATGAGCAGTTCTTC
J gene: TRBJ1-1; V gene: TRBV11-3; D gene: .; clone size: .; CDR3 protein: CASSLSANTEAFF; CDR3 DNA: TGTGCCAGCAGCTTGTCAGCGAACACTGAAGCTTTCTTT
J gene: TRBJ2-7; V gene: TRBV27; D gene: TRBD1; clone size: once; CDR3 protein: CASSGWDRIYEQYF; CDR3 DNA: TGTGCCAGCAGTGGGTGGGACAGGATTTACGAGCAGTACTTC
J gene: TRBJ2-1; V gene: TRBV7-6; D gene: .; clone size: .; CDR3 protein: CASSSGPNNEEQFF; CDR3 DNA: TGTGCCAGCAGCTCGGGACCAAACAATGAGGAGCAGTTCTTC
J gene: TRBJ2-5; V gene: TRBV18; D gene: .; clone size: .; CDR3 protein: CASSQGIQETQYF; CDR3 DNA: TGTGCCAGCTCACAAGGAATCCAAGAGACCCAGTACTTC
J gene: TRBJ2-2; V gene: TRBV30; D gene: TRBD2; clone size: .; CDR3 protein: CAWSVGGRGELFF; CDR3 DNA: TGTGCCTGGAGTGTAGGCGGGAGGGGGGAGCTGTTTTTT
J gene: TRBJ2-2; V gene: TRBV5-1; D gene: .; clone size: .; CDR3 protein: CASSFSSGANTGELFF; CDR3 DNA: TGCGCCAGCAGCTTCAGTTCTGGGGCGAACACCGGGGAGCTGTTTTTT
J gene: TRBJ2-7; V gene: TRBV6-6; D gene: TRBD1; clone size: .; CDR3 protein: CASSYGAGTGGNEQYF; CDR3 DNA: TGTGCCAGCAGTTACGGTGCTGGGACAGGGGGCAACGAGCAGTACTTC
J gene: TRBJ2-7; V gene: TRBV5-1; D gene: .; clone size: few; CDR3 protein: CASSLDSGALEQYF; CDR3 DNA: TGCGCCAGCAGCTTGGATTCGGGGGCACTGGAGCAGTACTTC
J gene: TRBJ2-2; V gene: TRBV5-1; D gene: .; clone size: .; CDR3 protein: CASRSIPGDTGELFF; CDR3 DNA: TGCGCCAGCAGGAGCATCCCCGGGGACACCGGGGAGCTGTTTTTT
J gene: TRBJ1-4; V gene: TRBV27; D gene: TRBD1; clone size: .; CDR3 protein: CASSFLPGQGAGANEKLFF; CDR3 DNA: TGTGCCAGCAGTTTCCTTCCGGGACAGGGGGCAGGGGCTAATGAAAAACTGTTTTTT
J gene: TRBJ2-5; V gene: TRBV10-3; D gene: TRBD2; clone size: many; CDR3 protein: CAISEGLAGVGQETQYF; CDR3 DNA: TGTGCCATCAGTGAAGGACTAGCGGGAGTAGGGCAAGAGACCCAGTACTTC
J gene: TRBJ2-1; V gene: TRBV5-1; D gene: TRBD2; clone size: .; CDR3 protein: CASSSTSGGNNEQFF; CDR3 DNA: TGCGCCAGCAGCTCTACTAGCGGGGGGAACAATGAGCAGTTCTTC
J gene: TRBJ2-3; V gene: TRBV28; D gene: TRBD2; clone size: .; CDR3 protein: CASSLAGVGDTQYF; CDR3 DNA: TGTGCCAGCAGTCTGGCGGGAGTGGGGGATACGCAGTATTTT
J gene: TRBJ2-7; V gene: TRBV15; D gene: TRBD2; clone size: once; CDR3 protein: CATSRDRDRGAGPHRYEQYF; CDR3 DNA: TGTGCCACCAGCAGAGACAGGGATCGGGGAGCGGGACCACATCGGTACGAGCAATACTTC
J gene: TRBJ1-1; V gene: TRBV4-2; D gene: TRBD1; clone size: many; CDR3 protein: CASSQEGDRAFAEAFF; CDR3 DNA: TGTGCCAGCAGCCAAGAGGGGGACAGGGCGTTTGCTGAAGCTTTCTTT
J gene: TRBJ2-7; V gene: TRBV5-6; D gene: TRBD2; clone size: .; CDR3 protein: CASSPTSGRYTYEQYF; CDR3 DNA: TGTGCCAGCAGCCCTACTAGCGGGAGATACACCTACGAGCAGTACTTC
J gene: TRBJ2-7; V gene: TRBV4-2; D gene: .; clone size: .; CDR3 protein: CASSPTRSSYEQYF; CDR3 DNA: TGTGCCAGCAGCCCGACAAGGAGCTCCTACGAGCAGTACTTC
J gene: TRBJ1-5; V gene: TRBV28; D gene: .; clone size: .; CDR3 protein: CASSWAGSGRMNQPQHF; CDR3 DNA: TGTGCCAGCAGTTGGGCAGGGAGTGGTAGAATGAATCAGCCCCAGCATTTT
J gene: TRBJ2-5; V gene: TRBV4-2; D gene: .; clone size: .; CDR3 protein: CASSQEVLAIQETQYF; CDR3 DNA: TGTGCCAGCAGCCAAGAGGTCCTGGCCATCCAAGAGACCCAGTACTTC
J gene: TRBJ2-3; V gene: TRBV19; D gene: .; clone size: .; CDR3 protein: CASSMGSATGLSDTQYF; CDR3 DNA: TGTGCCAGTAGTATGGGGTCGGCGACTGGCCTGTCCGATACGCAGTATTTT
J gene: TRBJ2-2; V gene: TRBV11-3; D gene: .; clone size: .; CDR3 protein: CASSLGPATGELFF; CDR3 DNA: TGTGCCAGCAGCTTAGGTCCTGCGACCGGGGAGCTGTTTTTT
J gene: TRBJ2-7; V gene: TRBV27; D gene: TRBD2; clone size: .; CDR3 protein: CASSPTAGGTYEQYF; CDR3 DNA: TGTGCCAGCAGTCCTACAGCGGGAGGCACCTACGAGCAGTACTTC
J gene: TRBJ2-7; V gene: TRBV27; D gene: .; clone size: few; CDR3 protein: CASSSPMGAEQYF; CDR3 DNA: TGTGCCAGCAGTTCCCCGATGGGCGCCGAGCAGTACTTC
J gene: TRBJ2-7; V gene: TRBV19; D gene: .; clone size: .; CDR3 protein: CASSISSDLEQYF; CDR3 DNA: TGTGCCAGTAGTATAAGTAGTGATCTCGAGCAGTACTTC
J gene: TRBJ2-3; V gene: TRBV7-2; D gene: .; clone size: .; CDR3 protein: CASSFSIGAFTDTQYF; CDR3 DNA: TGTGCCAGCAGCTTTTCGATAGGGGCCTTCACAGATACGCAGTATTTT
J gene: TRBJ2-1; V gene: TRBV28; D gene: .; clone size: .; CDR3 protein: CASSSQTGMAYNEQFF; CDR3 DNA: TGTGCCAGCAGTTCTCAGACAGGTATGGCCTACAATGAGCAGTTCTTC
J gene: TRBJ1-2; V gene: TRBV28; D gene: TRBD1; clone size: .; CDR3 protein: CASSSGQDYGYTF; CDR3 DNA: TGTGCCAGCAGTTCCGGACAGGACTATGGCTACACCTTC
J gene: TRBJ2-3; V gene: TRBV7-2; D gene: .; clone size: .; CDR3 protein: CASHSGVSTDTQYF; CDR3 DNA: TGTGCCAGCCATTCGGGGGTAAGCACAGATACGCAGTATTTT
J gene: TRBJ2-3; V gene: TRBV5-4; D gene: TRBD2; clone size: .; CDR3 protein: CASSLPGAGGTDTQYF; CDR3 DNA: TGTGCCAGCAGTTTGCCAGGAGCGGGAGGAACAGATACGCAGTATTTT
J gene: TRBJ2-5; V gene: TRBV7-2; D gene: .; clone size: .; CDR3 protein: CASRPKASETQYF; CDR3 DNA: TGTGCCAGCAGACCCAAAGCTTCCGAGACCCAGTACTTC
J gene: TRBJ2-1; V gene: TRBV15; D gene: .; clone size: .; CDR3 protein: CATSSDRFLEQFF; CDR3 DNA: TGTGCCACCAGCAGCGACAGGTTTCTGGAGCAGTTCTTC
J gene: TRBJ2-5; V gene: TRBV19; D gene: TRBD2; clone size: .; CDR3 protein: CASSNQAGGETQYF; CDR3 DNA: TGTGCCAGTAGTAACCAAGCGGGAGGAGAGACCCAGTACTTC
J gene: TRBJ2-1; V gene: TRBV7-2; D gene: .; clone size: .; CDR3 protein: CASSLSHGTYNEQFF; CDR3 DNA: TGTGCCAGCAGCTTATCCCACGGGACTTACAATGAGCAGTTCTTC
J gene: TRBJ2-1; V gene: TRBV19; D gene: .; clone size: .; CDR3 protein: CASSIGPNEQFF; CDR3 DNA: TGTGCCAGTAGTATAGGCCCCAATGAGCAGTTCTTC
J gene: TRBJ2-5; V gene: TRBV11-2; D gene: .; clone size: .; CDR3 protein: CASSLGARGRQETQYF; CDR3 DNA: TGTGCCAGCAGCTTGGGCGCTCGGGGTAGGCAAGAGACCCAGTACTTC
J gene: TRBJ1-1; V gene: TRBV5-1; D gene: TRBD1; clone size: .; CDR3 protein: CASSTGDLTEAFF; CDR3 DNA: TGCGCCAGCTCAACAGGGGACCTCACTGAAGCTTTCTTT
J gene: TRBJ2-1; V gene: TRBV28; D gene: .; clone size: .; CDR3 protein: CASSLRRDEQFF; CDR3 DNA: TGTGCCAGCAGTTTAAGGCGGGATGAGCAGTTCTTC
J gene: TRBJ1-1; V gene: TRBV7-3; D gene: TRBD1; clone size: .; CDR3 protein: CASSLGTGNTEAFF; CDR3 DNA: TGTGCCAGCAGCCTAGGGACAGGGAACACTGAAGCTTTCTTT
J gene: TRBJ2-7; V gene: TRBV15; D gene: .; clone size: .; CDR3 protein: CATSRAPGKMSSEQYF; CDR3 DNA: TGTGCCACCAGCAGAGCGCCAGGGAAAATGAGTAGCGAGCAGTACTTC
J gene: TRBJ2-2; V gene: TRBV28; D gene: .; clone size: .; CDR3 protein: CASSPGTWGTGELFF; CDR3 DNA: TGTGCCAGCAGTCCCGGGACCTGGGGCACCGGGGAGCTGTTTTTT
J gene: TRBJ2-7; V gene: TRBV5-1; D gene: .; clone size: .; CDR3 protein: CASSLTGLNEQYF; CDR3 DNA: TGCGCCAGCAGCTTGACAGGGTTAAACGAGCAGTACTTC
J gene: TRBJ2-2; V gene: TRBV11-3; D gene: .; clone size: .; CDR3 protein: CASSLGSGANTGELFF; CDR3 DNA: TGTGCCAGCAGCTTAGGGAGCGGCGCGAACACCGGGGAGCTGTTTTTT
J gene: TRBJ2-6; V gene: TRBV21-1; D gene: .; clone size: .; CDR3 protein: CASSNTSGANVLTF; CDR3 DNA: TGTGCCAGCAGCAACACCTCTGGGGCCAACGTCCTGACTTTC
J gene: TRBJ2-1; V gene: TRBV18; D gene: TRBD2; clone size: .; CDR3 protein: CASSPSQTSGSGHEQFF; CDR3 DNA: TGTGCCAGCTCCCCTTCTCAGACTAGCGGGAGTGGGCATGAGCAGTTCTTC